The 25 T cell receptor beta chains listed next were all sequenced from one sample in a study of shared clonotypes between healthy human individuals. Here immunoSEQ multiplex PCR was the method, and the copy in TCRdb shows in-frame clones only, minus some. Here the sample spans under 600,000 clones, 75% to 80% being singletons. Input material: PBMCs. Every receptor here comes from a woman between 40 and 55 years old in good health. Some clones in this sample may be carry-over from other donors' samples.

The genes are TRBV2 and TRBJ1-3; 8 bases agree with TRBD1. CDR1 and CDR2 from the germline V gene are SNHLY and FYNNEI. The CDR3 extends over 15 amino acids. J gave up 2 bases and V 7 bases, and 7 bases lay outside the gene matches. This CDR3 reads CASTNRGTAGNTIYF. CDR3 in DNA: TGTGCCAGCACCAACAGGGGGACAGCTGGAAACACCATATATTTT.

This clone was seen only a few times. This sequence joins TRBV2 and TRBJ2-5; the D call may be TRBD1 or TRBD2 (5 bases each). The J call may be in error: the DNA end matches TRBJ2-7 better. The CDR3 extends over 12 amino acids. Germline V gene sequence: CDR1 SNHLY, CDR2 FYNNEI. The CDR3 nucleotides are TGTGCCAGTCGGGACGTGGCCTACGAGCAGTACTTC. It codes for CASRDVAYEQYF.

V usage is TRBV28 and J usage is TRBJ1-3, with D uncertain. This CDR3 is built from 17 residues. Germline V gene lookup returns CDR1 MDHEN and CDR2 SYDVKM. V dropped 1 base and J dropped 0 bases, with 13 bases sitting between them. CDR3 residues: CASSLYRLRDSGNTIYF. The CDR3 DNA follows: TGTGCCAGCAGTTTATACCGCTTGAGGGACTCTGGAAACACCATATATTTT.

This clone has a handful of counts. The chain combines TRBV6-5 with TRBJ1-5; no reliable D call. V lost 5 bases, J lost 4 bases, and 6 bases lay in between. The CDR3 has 12 amino acids. The germline gives CDR1 MNHEY, CDR2 SVGAGI. CDR3 nucleotides: TGTGCCAGCAGTGAAGGGAATCAGCCCCAGCATTTT. This encodes CASSEGNQPQHF.

This clone showed up just once. The J gene is TRBJ2-7, the V gene TRBV18, with 11 bases lining up with TRBD1. This CDR3 is 15 amino acids long. Trimming took 0 bases from V and 3 from J; bases not matched to a gene: 1. From germline, CDR1 is KGHSH and CDR2 LQKENI. The CDR3 nucleotides read TGTGCCAGCTCACCACCGGGGACAGGGGGCTACGAGCAGTACTTC. Protein: CASSPPGTGGYEQYF.

The J gene is TRBJ2-3, the V gene TRBV18; D uncertain. The V and J ends lost 1 base and 4 bases respectively, with 15 bases between them. The CDR3 runs to 16 residues. Germline CDR1 KGHSH, CDR2 LQKENI. CDR3 DNA: TGTGCCAGCTCACCACTCCGCCGAGAGAAAGCAGATACGCAGTATTTT. Its protein is CASSPLRREKADTQYF.

J is TRBJ1-4 and V is TRBV4-1; unclear D gene. Germline CDR1 is MGHRA and CDR2 is YSYEKL. This CDR3 region has 16 residues. Deletions cut 0 bases from V and 8 bases from J, with 16 bases between. The CDR3 bases are TGCGCCAGCAGCCAAGATATGAAGGAGAGAGGCGAAAAACTGTTTTTT. Amino acids: CASSQDMKERGEKLFF.

The rearrangement uses TRBV6-5 and TRBJ1-1; D is uncertain. CDR1 MNHEY and CDR2 SVGAGI come from the germline V gene. This CDR3 comprises 14 residues. V lost 6 bases to trimming and J lost 7 bases, with 18 bases between them. CDR3 coding DNA: TGTGCCAGCAGCTATAATGAGCGGCACAGTGAAGCTTTCTTT. Translated: CASSYNERHSEAFF.

Remarks on this clone: The same CDR3 arises from other DNA sequences in this sample as well. V is TRBV30 and J is TRBJ1-6, with TRBD1 matching 8 bases. The CDR3 has 16 residues. The junction had 14 bases not matched to a gene; V was cut back by 3 bases and J by 10 bases. Germline V gene data show CDR1 as GTSNPN and CDR2 as SVGIG (reference sequence). DNA of the CDR3: TGTGCCTGGAGCGCCGACAGGGGCCTCACGGGGTCACCCCTCCACTTT. It encodes CAWSADRGLTGSPLHF.

This chain connects TRBV5-6 to TRBJ2-7; perhaps TRBD2 as D (6 bases). From germline, CDR1 is SGHDT and CDR2 YYEEEE. V shed 7 bases and J shed 0 bases, with 14 bases lying between them. This CDR3 is 14 amino acids long. CDR3 sequence reads: CASHPGTFSYEQYF. DNA of the CDR3: TGTGCCAGCCACCCGGGGACTTTCTCCTACGAGCAGTACTTC.

The chain carries TRBV7-9 and TRBJ2-3; TRBD2 matches at 10 bases. The V gene's germline CDR1 is SEHNR and CDR2 FQNEAQ (reference sequence). CDR3 length equals 16 residues. Unmatched junction bases numbered 6, after V lost 1 base and J lost 5 bases. For the CDR3, the DNA is TGTGCCAGCAGCTTAGTAGCGGGAGGAATTGGAGATACGCAGTATTTT. Its protein is CASSLVAGGIGDTQYF.

The chain employs TRBV18 and TRBJ1-4; D is ambiguous. The CDR3 sequence is 15 residues long. V shed 3 bases and J shed 0 bases, with 8 bases lying between them. CDR1 KGHSH and CDR2 LQKENI come from the germline V gene. CDR3 protein: CASSPRRATNEKLFF. The CDR3 DNA is TGTGCCAGCTCACCCCGCCGCGCAACTAATGAAAAACTGTTTTTT. The whole variable domain, filled in from reference TRBV18 and TRBJ1-4, reads NAGVMQNPRHLVRRRGQEARLRCSPMKGHSHVYWYRQLPEEGLKFMVYLQKENIIDESGMPKERFSAEFPKEGPSILRIQQVVRGDSAAYFCASSPRRATNEKLFFGSGTQLSVL.

This chain links TRBV29-1 with TRBJ2-5; TRBD2 matches at 9 bases. Germline assignment: CDR1 SQVTM and CDR2 ANQGSEA. The CDR3 spans 15 residues. The V and J ends lost 7 bases and 5 bases, in that order; junction bases with no gene match: 14. The CDR3 DNA follows: TGCAGCGCTTTACCCTTAGCGGGAGTGGAGGAGACCCAGTACTTC. This encodes CSALPLAGVEETQYF.

This clone is a singleton in its sample. The rearrangement uses TRBV28 and TRBJ2-3; the D is unclear. In germline, CDR1 is MDHEN, CDR2 SYDVKM. V lost 6 bases, J lost 0 bases, and 7 bases lay in between. This CDR3 has 13 amino acids. CDR3 protein: CASSLDSTDTQYF. CDR3 sequence (DNA): TGTGCCAGCAGCTTGGACAGCACAGATACGCAGTATTTT.

The V call is TRBV7-9, the J call TRBJ2-7; D gene uncertain. This CDR3 is built from 11 residues. Germline CDR1 is SEHNR and CDR2 is FQNEAQ (reference sequence). Trimming left V 5 bases short and J 5 bases short, with 7 bases between. The CDR3 loop reads CASSRRNEQYF. As DNA, the CDR3 is TGTGCCAGCAGCCGCCGGAACGAGCAGTACTTC.

The rearrangement joins TRBV19 to TRBJ1-5; tentative D call: TRBD1 (5 bases). Germline CDR1 is LNHDA and CDR2 is SQIVND (reference sequence). This CDR3 has 13 residues. Between the trimmed V and J ends, which lost 5 bases and 5 bases, there was a span of 10 bases. DNA for the CDR3: TGTGCCAGTAGTGCCAGGGACGATCAGCCCCAGCATTTT. Translation: CASSARDDQPQHF.

Remarks on this clone: Other DNA sequences in this sample translate to the same CDR3. The chain joins TRBV7-9 to TRBJ2-7; no firm D call. CDR1 and CDR2 (germline): SEHNR, FQNEAQ (reference sequence). With 1 base removed from V and 0 bases from J, the gap between germline ends came to 10 bases. This CDR3 has 15 amino acids. The CDR3 DNA sequence: TGTGCCAGCAGCTTAGGCCCCATGAGCTCCTACGAGCAGTACTTC. Translation gives CASSLGPMSSYEQYF. The variable domain in full, with the rest retrieved from reference TRBV7-9 and TRBJ2-7, is DTGVSQNPRHKITKRGQNVTFRCDPISEHNRLYWYRQTLGQGPEFLTYFQNEAQLEKSRLLSDRFSAERPKGSFSTLEIQRTEQGDSAMYLCASSLGPMSSYEQYFGPGTRLTVT.

The chain couples TRBV5-1 to TRBJ2-5, with 12 bases lining up with TRBD2. The CDR3 covers 17 residues. Trimming cost V 0 bases and J 7 bases; bases outside gene matches: 10. Germline CDR1 SGHRS, CDR2 YFSETQ. CDR3 DNA sequence: TGCGCCAGCAGCTTGGCCGAACTAGCGGGAGGAATAGGGACCCAGTACTTC. Translation gives CASSLAELAGGIGTQYF.

The chain carries TRBV5-1 and TRBJ2-1; unclear D gene. The CDR3 sequence is 13 residues long. V shed 4 bases and J shed 9 bases, with 14 bases lying between them. From germline, CDR1 is SGHRS and CDR2 YFSETQ. DNA of the CDR3: TGCGCCAGCAGCCCCACGGGTGACCTTGAGCAGTTCTTC. Residues: CASSPTGDLEQFF.

About this clone itself: A much larger clone differs by one base, so this may be a read error. CDR3 bases: TGCACCAGCAGCCAAGATGGGACAGGGGACTATGGCTACACCTTC. Translation: CTSSQDGTGDYGYTF. The chain has TRBV4-3 and TRBJ1-2; TRBD1 matches at 10 bases. There are 15 residues in the CDR3. Germline V lookup: CDR1 LGHNA, CDR2 YSLEER.

This clone was seen once. J is TRBJ2-2 and V is TRBV18; D might be TRBD1 or TRBD2, each matching 5 bases. The CDR3 covers 13 residues. Trimming stripped 2 bases from V and 7 bases from J, with 8 bases between. Germline V gene data show CDR1 as KGHSH and CDR2 as LQKENI. The CDR3 sequence: CASSPLGDGELFF. For the CDR3, the DNA is TGTGCCAGCTCACCATTGGGGGACGGGGAGCTGTTTTTT. Combining the CDR3 with reference TRBV18 and TRBJ2-2 gives the whole variable domain NAGVMQNPRHLVRRRGQEARLRCSPMKGHSHVYWYRQLPEEGLKFMVYLQKENIIDESGMPKERFSAEFPKEGPSILRIQQVVRGDSAAYFCASSPLGDGELFFGEGSRLTVL.

The V and J genes are TRBV5-1 and TRBJ1-1; TRBD1 is a possible D gene (6 bases). The CDR3 covers 15 residues. Germline V gene sequence: CDR1 SGHRS, CDR2 YFSETQ. V dropped 1 base and J dropped 4 bases, with 14 bases sitting between them. The CDR3 here is CASSLLQGGSTEAFF. CDR3 bases: TGCGCCAGCAGCTTGCTACAGGGCGGATCCACTGAAGCTTTCTTT.

This clone was recorded once. The chain has TRBV6-6 and TRBJ1-5, with D uncertain. CDR3 length equals 13 residues. Germline CDR1 and CDR2: MNHNY and SVGAGI (reference sequence). The ends were cut back, 4 bases at V and 1 base at J, with 5 bases in the middle. CDR3 loop: CASSLDSNQPQHF. The CDR3, as DNA: TGTGCCAGCAGTTTAGACAGCAATCAGCCCCAGCATTTT.

This chain joins TRBV6-1 and TRBJ2-6, with D perhaps matching TRBD1 or TRBD2 (6 bases each). V lost 11 bases and J 2 bases, leaving 10 bases between the germline ends. Germline CDR1 and CDR2: MNHNS and SASEGT. CDR3 length: 13 amino acids. Here the CDR3 reads CAVGGTGANVLTF. In DNA form, the CDR3 reads TGTGCCGTGGGGGGCACTGGGGCCAACGTCCTGACTTTC.

The chain has TRBV27 and TRBJ1-2; possible D gene TRBD1, 5 bases. The CDR3 is 13 amino acids. Looked up from germline, CDR1 is MNHEY and CDR2 is SMNVEV (reference sequence). V was cut by 0 bases and J by 8 bases, with 10 bases left in between. CDR3 DNA: TGTGCCAGCAGTTTATCGTGGGCAGGGGGCTACACCTTC. Protein: CASSLSWAGGYTF.